This T cell receptor (beta chain) derives from a study of blood T cell repertoires in COVID-19. In the source study's methods: Using reference gene primer amplification, nucleated cell counts were estimated. Clones were read by immunoSEQ multiplex PCR, and TCRdb kept only the in-frame ones, dropping some. That table is the source of V, J and clone size, and D and trimming were worked out from the DNA. The sample holds around 310,000 clones, roughly 91% seen once. The CDR3 length is 16 residues. CDR1 SGHVS and CDR2 FNYEAQ come from the germline V gene. Trimming at V came to 5 bases and at J to 2 bases, leaving 7 bases not matched to a gene. Ages ranged from about 18 to 89 years, with residence in about 23 US areas. Cohort 3 donors were reported recovered after two negative PCRs, clearance, or symptom resolution.

This receptor was obtained from a woman younger than 45 who had recovered from COVID-19. The sequenced material came from PBMCs or T cells enriched from blood (not recorded which). The chain joins TRBV7-6 to TRBJ2-2; 8 bases match TRBD2. The CDR3 bases are TGTGCCAGCAGCCGAGGCGGGGGGCTTAACACCGGGGAGCTGTTTTTT. This gives the protein CASSRGGGLNTGELFF. The complete variable domain, with remaining parts taken from reference TRBV7-6 and TRBJ2-2, reads GAGVSQSPRYKVTKRGQDVALRCDPISGHVSLYWYRQALGQGPEFLTYFNYEAQQDKSGLPNDRFSAERPEGSISTLTIQRTEQRDSAMYRCASSRGGGLNTGELFFGEGSRLTVL.